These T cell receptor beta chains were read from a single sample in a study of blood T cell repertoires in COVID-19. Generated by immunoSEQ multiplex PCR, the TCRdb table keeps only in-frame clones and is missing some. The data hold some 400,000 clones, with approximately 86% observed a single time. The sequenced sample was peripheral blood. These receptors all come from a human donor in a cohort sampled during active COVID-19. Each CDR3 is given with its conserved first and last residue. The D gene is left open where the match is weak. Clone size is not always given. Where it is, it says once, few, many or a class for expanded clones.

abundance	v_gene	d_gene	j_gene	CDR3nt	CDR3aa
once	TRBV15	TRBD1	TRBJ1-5	TGTGCCACCAGCAGAGATGGTAGGACAGGACGTCAGCCCCAGCATTTT	CATSRDGRTGRQPQHF
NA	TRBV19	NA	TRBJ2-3	TGTGCCAGTAGTAAGGGAGACCCCCGTTGGGATACGCAGTATTTT	CASSKGDPRWDTQYF
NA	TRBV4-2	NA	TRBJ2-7	TGTGCCAGCAGCCGCGGGGAGAGGGCAGATATCCCCTACGAGCAGTACTTC	CASSRGERADIPYEQYF
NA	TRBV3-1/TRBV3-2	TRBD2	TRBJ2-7	TGTGCCAGCAGCCAAGACCTGACTAGCGGCGGCGAGCAGTACTTC	CASSQDLTSGGEQYF
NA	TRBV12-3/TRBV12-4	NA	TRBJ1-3	TGTGCCAGCAGTTTTGGCTCGGGAAACACCATATATTTT	CASSFGSGNTIYF
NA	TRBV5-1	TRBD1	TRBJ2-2	TGCGCCAGCAGCGGGACAGGGGCTACGAACACCGGGGAGCTGTTTTTT	CASSGTGATNTGELFF
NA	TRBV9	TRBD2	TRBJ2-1	TGTGCCAGCAGCCCCCAAATCGGGGTAGGAGCGGGGGGGTCCTACAATGAGCAGTTCTTC	CASSPQIGVGAGGSYNEQFF
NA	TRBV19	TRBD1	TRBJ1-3	TGTGCCAGTAGTATTAAGGGACAGGGAAGATCTGGAAACACCATATATTTT	CASSIKGQGRSGNTIYF
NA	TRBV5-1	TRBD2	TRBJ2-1	TGCGCCAGCAGCTTGGTTCTAGCGGGAGAGTCCTACAATGAGCAGTTCTTC	CASSLVLAGESYNEQFF
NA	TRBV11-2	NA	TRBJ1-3	TGTGCCAGCAGCCGAGGTACCTCTGGAAACACCATATATTTT	CASSRGTSGNTIYF
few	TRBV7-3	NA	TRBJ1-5	TGTGCCAGCAGCCCACCGGCAGGGGAAAGGCAGCCCCAGCATTTT	CASSPPAGERQPQHF
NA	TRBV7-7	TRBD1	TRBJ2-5	TGTGCCAGCAGCTTAGGACAGGGGGCGGGAGAGACCCAGTACTTC	CASSLGQGAGETQYF
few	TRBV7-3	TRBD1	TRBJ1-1	TGTGCCAGCAGCTTAACCTTGACAGGGGGTACTGAAGCTTTCTTT	CASSLTLTGGTEAFF
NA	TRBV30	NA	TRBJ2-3	TGTGCCTCGGACACTCTAGTGGGGACAGATACGCAGTATTTT	CASDTLVGTDTQYF
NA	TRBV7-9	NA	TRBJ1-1	TGTGCCAGCAGCTCGAGCCGGGGGACGATGAACACTGAAGCTTTCTTT	CASSSSRGTMNTEAFF
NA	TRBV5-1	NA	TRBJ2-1	TGCGCCAGCAGCTTGGTAGGGGGCAATGAGCAGTTCTTC	CASSLVGGNEQFF
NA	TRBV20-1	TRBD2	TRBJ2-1	TGCAGTGCTAGTCCCCCGGGGACTAGCGGGAGTATCTATGAGCAGTTCTTC	CSASPPGTSGSIYEQFF
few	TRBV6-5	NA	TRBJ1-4	TGTGCCAGCAGTTACTCACAGGGCCGAAGGGAAAAACTGTTTTTT	CASSYSQGRREKLFF
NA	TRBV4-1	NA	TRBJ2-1	TGCGCCAGCAGCCAAGACTGGGCAATCAATGAGCAGTTCTTC	CASSQDWAINEQFF
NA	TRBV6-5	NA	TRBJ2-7	TGTGCCAGCAGATACTCGCCGACCCAGGCCTACGAGCAGTACTTC	CASRYSPTQAYEQYF
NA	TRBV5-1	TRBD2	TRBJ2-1	TGCGCCAGCAGCTTGGAAGGGACTAGCGGGGACAATGAGCAGTTCTTC	CASSLEGTSGDNEQFF
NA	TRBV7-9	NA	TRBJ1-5	TGTGCCAGCAGCTTAGAAGTAGGGGACACTTGGGGACGTCAGCCCCAGCATTTT	CASSLEVGDTWGRQPQHF
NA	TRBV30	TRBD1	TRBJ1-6	TGTGCCTCGGACAGGGGCGGTTCACCCCTCCACTTT	CASDRGGSPLHF
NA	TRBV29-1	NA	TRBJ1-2	TGCAGCGTATGGGGGGTAGGTGGCTACACCTTC	CSVWGVGGYTF
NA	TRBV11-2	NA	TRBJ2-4	TGTGCCAGCAGCTTACCGCGTCTAACCCGCCCCATTCAGTACTTC	CASSLPRLTRPIQYF
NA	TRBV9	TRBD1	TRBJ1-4	TGTGCCAGCAGCTACTTGGGGACAGGGTACGAAAAACTGTTTTTT	CASSYLGTGYEKLFF
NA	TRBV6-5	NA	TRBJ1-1	TGTGCCAGCAGGGGAGGGGGCACTGAAGCTTTCTTT	CASRGGGTEAFF
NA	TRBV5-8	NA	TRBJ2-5	TGTGCCAGCACCGCCTATATTGACCAAGAGACCCAGTACTTC	CASTAYIDQETQYF
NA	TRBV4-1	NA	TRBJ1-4	TGCGCCAGCAGCCAAGTCCCGGATCCCGTCTTCAGGGGTCGAAAACTGTTTTTT	CASSQVPDPVFRGRKLFF
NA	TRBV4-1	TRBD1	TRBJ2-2	TGCGCCAGCAGCCCATATTTCTTCGGACAGGAGAACACCGGGGAGCTGTTTTTT	CASSPYFFGQENTGELFF
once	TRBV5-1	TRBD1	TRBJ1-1	TGCGCCAGCAGCTTGGTTGGGACAGGGGTCACTGAAGCTTTCTTT	CASSLVGTGVTEAFF
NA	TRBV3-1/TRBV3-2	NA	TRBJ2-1	TGTGCCAGCAGCAAGGCAGGCGGGAAGAGCTCCTACAATGAGCAGTTCTTC	CASSKAGGKSSYNEQFF
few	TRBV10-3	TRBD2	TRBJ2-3	TGTGCCATCAGTGAGTCAGCGGGGGGGCCAGATACGCAGTATTTT	CAISESAGGPDTQYF
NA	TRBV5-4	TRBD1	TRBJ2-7	TGTGCCAGCAGTGACCGGGACAGGAGCTCCTACGAGCAGTACTTC	CASSDRDRSSYEQYF
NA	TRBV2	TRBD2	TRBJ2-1	TGTGCCAGCAAGTTAGGGACTAGCGGGATTGGTGAGCAGTTCTTC	CASKLGTSGIGEQFF